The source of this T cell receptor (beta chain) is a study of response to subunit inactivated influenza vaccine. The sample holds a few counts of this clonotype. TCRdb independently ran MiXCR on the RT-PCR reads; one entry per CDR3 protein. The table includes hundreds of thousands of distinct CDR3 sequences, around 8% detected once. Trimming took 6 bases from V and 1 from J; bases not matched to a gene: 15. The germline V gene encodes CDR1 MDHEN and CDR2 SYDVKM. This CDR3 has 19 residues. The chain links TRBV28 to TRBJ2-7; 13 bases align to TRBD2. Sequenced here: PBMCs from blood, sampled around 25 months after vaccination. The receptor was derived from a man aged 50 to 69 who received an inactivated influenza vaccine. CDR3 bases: TGTGCCAGCAGCCCTTTGGGGGGTCGGACTAGCGGGGGATCCTACGAGCAGTACTTC. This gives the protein CASSPLGGRTSGGSYEQYF.